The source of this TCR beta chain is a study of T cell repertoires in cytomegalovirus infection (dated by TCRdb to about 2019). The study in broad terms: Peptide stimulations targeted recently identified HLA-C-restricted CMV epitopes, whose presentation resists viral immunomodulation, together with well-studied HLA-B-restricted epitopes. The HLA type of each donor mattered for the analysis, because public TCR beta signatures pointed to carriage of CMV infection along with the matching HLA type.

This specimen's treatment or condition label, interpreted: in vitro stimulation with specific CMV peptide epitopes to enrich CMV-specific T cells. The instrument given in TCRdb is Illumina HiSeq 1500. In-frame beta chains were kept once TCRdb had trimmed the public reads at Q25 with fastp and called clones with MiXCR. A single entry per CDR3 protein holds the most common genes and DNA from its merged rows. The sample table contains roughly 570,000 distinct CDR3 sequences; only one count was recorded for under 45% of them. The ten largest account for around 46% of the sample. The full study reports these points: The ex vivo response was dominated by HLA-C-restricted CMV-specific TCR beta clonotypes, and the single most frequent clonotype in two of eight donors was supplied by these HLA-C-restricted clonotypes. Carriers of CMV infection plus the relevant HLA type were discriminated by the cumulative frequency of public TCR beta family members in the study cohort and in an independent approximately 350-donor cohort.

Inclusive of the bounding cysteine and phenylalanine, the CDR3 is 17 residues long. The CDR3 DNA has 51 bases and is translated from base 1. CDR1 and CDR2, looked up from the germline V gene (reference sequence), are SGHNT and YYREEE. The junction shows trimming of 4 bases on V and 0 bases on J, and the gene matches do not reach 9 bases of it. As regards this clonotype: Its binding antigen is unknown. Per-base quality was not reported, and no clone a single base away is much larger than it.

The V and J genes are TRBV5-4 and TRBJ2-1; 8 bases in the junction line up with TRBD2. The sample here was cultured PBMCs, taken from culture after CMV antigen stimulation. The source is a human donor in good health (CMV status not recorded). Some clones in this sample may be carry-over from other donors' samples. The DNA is TGTGCCAGCAGCGTAGGAGCGGGGGCGAGCTCCTACAATGAGCAGTTCTTC. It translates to CASSVGAGASSYNEQFF.